This T cell receptor beta chain was profiled in a study of beta chain features in type 1 diabetes. Study details: Healthy donors resembled patients in age, gender and cell yields. Study-wide points: Cells with high TCR expression could be over-represented when cDNA is sequenced.

This clone was observed a handful of times. Its antigen is unknown. CD45RO/CCR7/CD25/CD127/CD95/CD27 staining was used to isolate CD4+ naive, central memory, regulatory and stem cell-like memory cells by sorting. Purity above 95% was achieved in all sorted populations. The germline V and J ends were trimmed by 2 bases and 0 bases, with 5 bases remaining between them. The CDR3 has 13 residues. CDR1 LNHNV and CDR2 YYDKDF come from the germline V gene (reference sequence). Investigators reverse transcribed all isolated RNA, so they sequenced expressed TCRB transcripts. Assay used: immunoSEQ multiplex PCR; TCRdb lists only in-frame clones, some missing. The sample shows 600,000 to 650,000 clones, roughly 15% of them seen only once.

This TCR derives from a young man in good health. This sequence joins TRBV15 and TRBJ2-7; D ambiguous. The sequenced material came from naive CD4+ T cells from blood. The CDR3 spells CATSRQSSYEQYF. In nucleotides, the CDR3 is TGTGCCACCAGCAGACAGAGCTCCTACGAGCAGTACTTC.